The sequence of this T cell receptor (beta chain) was determined in a study of CD8 T cells in Susac syndrome. V was cut by 3 bases and J by 7 bases, with 12 bases left in between. Per the germline V gene, CDR1 is MNHEY and CDR2 is SMNVEV (reference sequence). This CDR3 is 13 amino acids long. 0.5 to 1 ug RNA was reverse transcribed with random hexamers. TCRdb called the immunoSEQ multiplex PCR reads again in MiXCR, with one record for every CDR3 protein. In the table there are around 70,000 distinct CDR3 sequences, approximately 93% of which are singletons. This receptor was obtained from a human donor with multiple sclerosis. The chain combines TRBV27 with TRBJ1-2; TRBD1 might be the D (5 bases). The material sequenced was CD8+ T cells from PBMCs. Here the CDR3 DNA reads TGTGCCAGCAGTTTTGTGGCTGGGGGTGGCTACACCTTC. The encoded protein is CASSFVAGGGYTF.